Below, one T cell receptor beta chain is given with its context. Its target antigen remains unknown. Base qualities are missing; no much larger clone stands one base away. These data originate in a study of radiotherapy plus CTLA-4 blockade in lung cancer (dated by TCRdb to 2016 to 2019). Regarding the study in general: Among the enrolled patients, about 19% had an objective response, and 31% reached disease control.

From the cysteine through the phenylalanine, the CDR3 covers 14 amino acids. Of all the DNA, just the CDR3 is kept, 42 bases in frame from base 1. CDR1 and CDR2, looked up from the germline V gene, are SGHTA and FQGNSA. At the junction V is shortened by 5 bases and J by 6 bases; bases outside the gene matches: 10. The study evaluated CTLA-4 blockade (ipilimumab) given together with focal radiation therapy in patients who had chemo-refractory metastatic non-small-cell lung cancer. Libraries came from the immunoSEQ multiplex PCR assay. The immuneACCESS repertoire file appears here via TCRdb, limited to in-frame rearrangements. These files lack a portion of the clones; in checked studies, under half of the deficit traces to unresolved V genes, and the cause of the others is not known. Across this sample there are around 37,000 clones, with around 77% seen only once. The ten top clones hold 11% of the sample.

Study-level results and caveats: TCR clones derived from tumors expanded in peripheral blood after treatment with radiotherapy and ipilimumab. Increased serum interferon-beta after radiation, together with early dynamic changes in blood T cell clones, were reported to be the strongest predictors of response.

The source of this sequence is a human donor with non-small cell lung cancer who had stable disease on radiotherapy plus ipilimumab. Sequencing used peripheral blood, obtained from a patient treated with radiotherapy plus ipilimumab. Recombination joined TRBV7-2 with TRBJ2-7; 7 bases in the junction line up with TRBD2. At the DNA level, the sequence is TGTGCCAGCAGCCCGGGACTAACTTCGGGCGAGCAGTACTTC. The translation is CASSPGLTSGEQYF.